This T cell receptor beta chain was sequenced in a study of spatial heterogeneity in lung cancer. Turning to the study itself: From matched bulk RNA-seq came a T cell module score, which showed a strong correlation with TCR transcript counts in tumor regions. Study outcomes and limitations: Intratumoral expanded alpha and beta TCR counts were found to track tumor mutation counts.

Every TCR cDNA molecule bore a unique molecular identifier. TCRdb processed the 5' RACE reads anew with MiXCR; each CDR3 protein has one entry. The data show approximately 3,000 distinct CDR3 sequences, approximately 4.5% seen once. The CDR3 sequence is 14 residues long. Germline CDR1 and CDR2: SGHTA and FQGNSA. The V and J ends lost 1 base and 6 bases respectively, with 12 bases between them. Time point reported: sample taken at primary tumor resection. Samples were obtained from roughly 65 donors, all untreated early-stage non-small cell lung cancer patients. Whole RNA, which was extracted from tumor, nontumor lung tissue or frozen PBMC, was sequenced without any cell sorting. Only a few counts were recorded for this clonotype. No antigen is known for it. Just one base apart from a much larger clone, this may be a read error.

This TCR came from a female donor with early-stage non-small cell lung cancer. Material: lung tumor tissue, obtained at surgery. The V gene is TRBV7-2, the J gene TRBJ1-2; D is unresolved. CDR3 in DNA: TGTGCCAGCAGCTTAGATGGCAGGAACGATGGCTACACCTTC. Translating gives CASSLDGRNDGYTF.